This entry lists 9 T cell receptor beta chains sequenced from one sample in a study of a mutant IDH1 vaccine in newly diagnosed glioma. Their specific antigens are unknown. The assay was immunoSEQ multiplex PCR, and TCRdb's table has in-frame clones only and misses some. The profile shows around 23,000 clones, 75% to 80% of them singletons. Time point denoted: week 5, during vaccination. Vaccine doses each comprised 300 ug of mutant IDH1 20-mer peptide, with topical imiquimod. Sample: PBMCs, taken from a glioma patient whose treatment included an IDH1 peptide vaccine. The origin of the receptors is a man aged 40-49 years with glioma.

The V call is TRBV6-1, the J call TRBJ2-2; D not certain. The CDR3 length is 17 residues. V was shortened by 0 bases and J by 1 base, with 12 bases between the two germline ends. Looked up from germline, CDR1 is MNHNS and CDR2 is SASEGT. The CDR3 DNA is TGTGCCAGCAGTGAAGCCGTAGTACTTGAGAACACCGGGGAGCTGTTTTTT. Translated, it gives CASSEAVVLENTGELFF.

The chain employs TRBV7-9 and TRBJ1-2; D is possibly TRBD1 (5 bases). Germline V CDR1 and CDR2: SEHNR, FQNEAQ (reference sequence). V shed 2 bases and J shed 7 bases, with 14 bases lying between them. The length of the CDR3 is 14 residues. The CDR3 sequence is CASSLSGILGGYTF. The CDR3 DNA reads TGTGCCAGCAGCTTATCAGGGATCCTTGGTGGCTACACCTTC.

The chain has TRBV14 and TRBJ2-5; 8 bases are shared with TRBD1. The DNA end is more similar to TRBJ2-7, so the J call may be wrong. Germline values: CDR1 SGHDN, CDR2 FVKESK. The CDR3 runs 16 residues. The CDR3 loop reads CASSPKAGGAFHEQYF. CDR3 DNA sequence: TGTGCCAGCAGTCCAAAGGCAGGGGGCGCGTTCCACGAGCAGTACTTC.

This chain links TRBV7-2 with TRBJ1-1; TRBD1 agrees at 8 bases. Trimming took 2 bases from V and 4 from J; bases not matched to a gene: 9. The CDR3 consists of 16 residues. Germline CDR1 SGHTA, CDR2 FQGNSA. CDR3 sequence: CASSLTPTTGGTEAFF. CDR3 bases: TGTGCCAGCAGCTTAACTCCCACAACAGGGGGCACTGAAGCTTTCTTT.

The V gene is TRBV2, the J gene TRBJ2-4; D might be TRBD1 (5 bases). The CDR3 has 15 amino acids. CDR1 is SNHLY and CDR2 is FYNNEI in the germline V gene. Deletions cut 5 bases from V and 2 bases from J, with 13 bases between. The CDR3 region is CASSTDQGTKNIQYF. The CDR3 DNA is TGTGCCAGCAGTACTGATCAGGGTACCAAAAACATTCAGTACTTC.

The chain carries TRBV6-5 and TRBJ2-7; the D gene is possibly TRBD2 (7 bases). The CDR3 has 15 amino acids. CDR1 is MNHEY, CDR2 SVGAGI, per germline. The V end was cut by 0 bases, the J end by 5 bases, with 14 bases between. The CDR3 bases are TGTGCCAGCAGTTACTCGATACAGGGAGGGGACGAGCAGTACGTC. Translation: CASSYSIQGGDEQYV.

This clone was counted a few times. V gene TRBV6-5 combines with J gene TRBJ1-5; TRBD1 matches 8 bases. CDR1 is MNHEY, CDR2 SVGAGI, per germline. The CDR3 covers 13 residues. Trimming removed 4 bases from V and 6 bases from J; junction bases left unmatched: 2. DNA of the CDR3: TGTGCCAGCAGTTCAGGGGGCGGTCAGCCCCAGCATTTT. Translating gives CASSSGGGQPQHF.

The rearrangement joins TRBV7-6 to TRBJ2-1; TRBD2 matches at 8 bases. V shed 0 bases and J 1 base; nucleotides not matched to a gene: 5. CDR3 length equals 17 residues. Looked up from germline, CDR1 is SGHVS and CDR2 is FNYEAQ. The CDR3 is CASSLARPSGSYNEQFF. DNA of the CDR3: TGTGCCAGCAGCTTAGCGCGGCCTAGCGGGTCCTACAATGAGCAGTTCTTC.

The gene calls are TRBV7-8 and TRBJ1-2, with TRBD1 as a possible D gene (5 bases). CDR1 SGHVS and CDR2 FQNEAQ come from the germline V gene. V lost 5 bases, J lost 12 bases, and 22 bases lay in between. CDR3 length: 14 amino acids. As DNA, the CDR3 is TGTGCCAGCAGCCAACCACAGACAGTAAGCGGGAACACCTTC. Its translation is CASSQPQTVSGNTF.